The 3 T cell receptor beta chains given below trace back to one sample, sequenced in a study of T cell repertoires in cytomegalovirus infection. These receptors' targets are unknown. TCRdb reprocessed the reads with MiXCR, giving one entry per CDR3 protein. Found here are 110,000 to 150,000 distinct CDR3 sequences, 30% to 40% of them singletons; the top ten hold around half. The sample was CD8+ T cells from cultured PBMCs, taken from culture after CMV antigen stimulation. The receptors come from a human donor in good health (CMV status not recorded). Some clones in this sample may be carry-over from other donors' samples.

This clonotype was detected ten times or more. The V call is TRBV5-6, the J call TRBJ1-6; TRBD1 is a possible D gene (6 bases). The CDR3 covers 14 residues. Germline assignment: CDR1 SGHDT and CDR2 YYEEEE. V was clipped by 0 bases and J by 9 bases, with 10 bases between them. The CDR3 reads CASSLGTAGSPLHF. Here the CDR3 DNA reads TGTGCCAGCAGCTTGGGGACAGCGGGTTCACCCCTCCACTTT.

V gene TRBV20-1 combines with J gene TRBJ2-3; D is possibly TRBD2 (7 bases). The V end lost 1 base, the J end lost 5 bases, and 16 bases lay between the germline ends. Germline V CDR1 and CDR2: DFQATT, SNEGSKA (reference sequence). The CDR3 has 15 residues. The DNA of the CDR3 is TGCAGTGCTAGAGCAAGGGGGGGGGCGATAGATACGCAGTATTTT. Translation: CSARARGGAIDTQYF.

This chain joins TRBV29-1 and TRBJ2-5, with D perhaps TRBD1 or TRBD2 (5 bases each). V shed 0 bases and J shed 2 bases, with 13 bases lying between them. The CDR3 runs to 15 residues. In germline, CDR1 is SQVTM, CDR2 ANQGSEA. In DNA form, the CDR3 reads TGCAGCGTTGAAGATGGTAGTGGGGGTCAAGAGACCCAGTACTTC. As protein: CSVEDGSGGQETQYF.